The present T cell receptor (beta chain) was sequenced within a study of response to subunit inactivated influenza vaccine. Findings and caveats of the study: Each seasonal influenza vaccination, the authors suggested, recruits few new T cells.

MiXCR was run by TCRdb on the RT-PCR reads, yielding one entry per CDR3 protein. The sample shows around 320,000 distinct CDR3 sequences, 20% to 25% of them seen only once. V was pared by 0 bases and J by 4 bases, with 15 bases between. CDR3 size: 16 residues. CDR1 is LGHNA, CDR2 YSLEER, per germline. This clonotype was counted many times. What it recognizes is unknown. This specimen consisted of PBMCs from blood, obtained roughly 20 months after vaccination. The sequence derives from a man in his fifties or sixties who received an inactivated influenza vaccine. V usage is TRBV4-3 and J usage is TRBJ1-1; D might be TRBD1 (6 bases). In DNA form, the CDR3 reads TGCGCCAGCAGCCAAGATACCGGGGGCCGGACCACTGAAGCTTTCTTT. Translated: CASSQDTGGRTTEAFF.